One and the same sample provided the 6 T cell receptor beta chains below, sequenced in a study of blood T cell repertoires in COVID-19. Assay used: immunoSEQ multiplex PCR; TCRdb lists only in-frame clones, some missing. The sample shows approximately 200,000 clones, approximately 81% of them seen only once. Sequenced: peripheral blood. Every receptor here comes from a middle-aged man with acute or convalescent COVID-19.

Here the CDR3 reads CASSSTTGTQETQYF. CDR3 sequence (DNA): TGCGCCAGCAGCTCGACGACAGGGACCCAAGAGACCCAGTACTTC. The J gene is TRBJ2-5, the V gene TRBV5-1, with 7 bases matching TRBD1. This CDR3 has 15 amino acids. Germline values: CDR1 SGHRS, CDR2 YFSETQ. V was pared by 3 bases and J by 1 base, with 6 bases of the junction left unmatched.

The chain couples TRBV5-4 to TRBJ1-1; 8 nucleotides align to TRBD1. This CDR3 is 14 amino acids long. Germline V lookup: CDR1 SGHNT, CDR2 YYREEE (reference sequence). V gave up 6 bases and J gave up 1 base; unmatched junction bases: 5. The CDR3 DNA reads as TGTGCCAGCACCCGAGGGACAGGGAACACTGAAGCTTTCTTT. This sequence encodes CASTRGTGNTEAFF.

The chain carries TRBV11-2 and TRBJ1-1; D is uncertain. The germline V and J ends were trimmed by 4 bases and 8 bases, with 14 bases remaining between them. The CDR3 is 13 amino acids. Germline CDR1 SGHAT, CDR2 FQNNGV. As DNA, the CDR3 is TGTGCCAGCAGCTATCTCATTGAGGGCGAAGCTTTCTTT. This codes for CASSYLIEGEAFF.

This clone was detected ten times or more. The J gene is TRBJ2-1, the V gene TRBV9, with D perhaps TRBD2 (5 bases). The germline V gene encodes CDR1 SGDLS and CDR2 YYNGEE. CDR3 length equals 13 residues. Trimming took off 3 bases at V and 10 bases at J, with 14 bases between the two ends. CDR3 residues: CASSAWAGFEQFF. CDR3 coding DNA: TGTGCCAGCAGCGCCTGGGCGGGTTTCGAGCAGTTCTTC.

The CDR3 loop reads CASSGGAGGEKLFF. DNA of the CDR3: TGTGCCAGCAGTGGGGGTGCAGGGGGTGAAAAACTGTTTTTT. This chain joins TRBV25-1 and TRBJ1-4; 7 bases fit TRBD1. With V trimmed by 4 bases and J by 7 bases, 6 bases remained unmatched. The CDR3 has 14 residues. Per germline, CDR1 MGHDK and CDR2 SYGVNS. The complete variable domain, with remaining parts taken from reference TRBV25-1 and TRBJ1-4, reads EADIYQTPRYLVIGTGKKITLECSQTMGHDKMYWYQQDPGMELHLIHYSYGVNSTEKGDLSSESTVSRIRTEHFPLTLESARPSHTSQYLCASSGGAGGEKLFFGSGTQLSVL.

The chain recombines TRBV12-3 or TRBV12-4 with TRBJ1-2; 10 nucleotides line up with TRBD1. V lost 6 bases, J lost 10 bases, and 5 bases stayed unmatched. This CDR3 spans 12 amino acids. This chain's CDR3 is CASRGQGFAYTF. In DNA form, the CDR3 reads TGTGCCAGCAGGGGACAGGGGTTTGCCTACACCTTC.